The entry that follows covers one T cell receptor (beta chain) sequence. The germline gives CDR1 SGHRS, CDR2 YFSETQ. Trimming cost V 4 bases and J 2 bases, with 15 bases left between them. The CDR3 sequence is 15 residues long. The record originates from a study of cytomegalovirus exposure and HLA in healthy donors. The PCR made use of 60 Vbeta and 13 Jbeta primers. Profiled with immunoSEQ multiplex PCR; TCRdb holds only in-frame clones, not every one. The sample gives some 140,000 clones, about 85% of which show up once; about 7% is in the top ten. V gene TRBV5-1 combines with J gene TRBJ1-2; unclear D gene. The TCR was taken from a woman in her 30s in good health and CMV-seropositive. Sequencing used PBMCs. In nucleotides, the CDR3 is TGCGCCAGCAGCCCCCGACTCCCGTTCAACTATGGCTACACCTTC. Translated, it gives CASSPRLPFNYGYTF.